The T cell receptor beta chain described here comes from a study of cytomegalovirus exposure and HLA in healthy donors. Study-wide background: Of fewer than 450 genotyped donors, 81% clustered with self-reported Caucasian donors.

Turning to this clone: The target antigen is unknown.

The study's findings and limits: Among immune exposure information, only CMV serostatus was available. A list of roughly 160 TCR beta chains associated with cytomegalovirus was given.

The V gene's germline CDR1 is SGHTS and CDR2 YDEGEE. Trimming cost V 3 bases and J 5 bases; bases outside gene matches: 10. The CDR3 is 16 amino acids. PCR was performed using 60 Vbeta and 13 Jbeta primers. Assay used: immunoSEQ multiplex PCR; TCRdb lists only in-frame clones, some missing. The sample has under 200,000 clones; almost 85% are singletons. The chain carries TRBV5-8 and TRBJ2-3, with TRBD2 matching over 9 bases. The source of this sequence is a woman aged 45-65 years in good health and CMV-seronegative. The sequencing sample was made of PBMCs. The CDR3, as DNA: TGTGCCAGCAGCTCGAATGGCGGGAGGGCCGGAGATACGCAGTATTTT. This gives the protein CASSSNGGRAGDTQYF.